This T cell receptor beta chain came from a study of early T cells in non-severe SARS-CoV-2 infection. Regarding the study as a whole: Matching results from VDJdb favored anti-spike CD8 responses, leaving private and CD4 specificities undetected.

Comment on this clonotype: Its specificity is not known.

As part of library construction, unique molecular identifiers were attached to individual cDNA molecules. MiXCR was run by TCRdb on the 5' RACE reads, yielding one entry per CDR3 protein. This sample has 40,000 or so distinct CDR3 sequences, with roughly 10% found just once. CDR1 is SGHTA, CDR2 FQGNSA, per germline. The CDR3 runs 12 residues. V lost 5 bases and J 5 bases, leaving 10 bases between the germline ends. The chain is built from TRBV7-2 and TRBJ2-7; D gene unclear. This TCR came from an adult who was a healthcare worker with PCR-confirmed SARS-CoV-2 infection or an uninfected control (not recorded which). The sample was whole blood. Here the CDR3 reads CASSRRQDEQYF. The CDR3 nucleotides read TGTGCCAGCAGCCGACGCCAGGACGAGCAGTACTTC.